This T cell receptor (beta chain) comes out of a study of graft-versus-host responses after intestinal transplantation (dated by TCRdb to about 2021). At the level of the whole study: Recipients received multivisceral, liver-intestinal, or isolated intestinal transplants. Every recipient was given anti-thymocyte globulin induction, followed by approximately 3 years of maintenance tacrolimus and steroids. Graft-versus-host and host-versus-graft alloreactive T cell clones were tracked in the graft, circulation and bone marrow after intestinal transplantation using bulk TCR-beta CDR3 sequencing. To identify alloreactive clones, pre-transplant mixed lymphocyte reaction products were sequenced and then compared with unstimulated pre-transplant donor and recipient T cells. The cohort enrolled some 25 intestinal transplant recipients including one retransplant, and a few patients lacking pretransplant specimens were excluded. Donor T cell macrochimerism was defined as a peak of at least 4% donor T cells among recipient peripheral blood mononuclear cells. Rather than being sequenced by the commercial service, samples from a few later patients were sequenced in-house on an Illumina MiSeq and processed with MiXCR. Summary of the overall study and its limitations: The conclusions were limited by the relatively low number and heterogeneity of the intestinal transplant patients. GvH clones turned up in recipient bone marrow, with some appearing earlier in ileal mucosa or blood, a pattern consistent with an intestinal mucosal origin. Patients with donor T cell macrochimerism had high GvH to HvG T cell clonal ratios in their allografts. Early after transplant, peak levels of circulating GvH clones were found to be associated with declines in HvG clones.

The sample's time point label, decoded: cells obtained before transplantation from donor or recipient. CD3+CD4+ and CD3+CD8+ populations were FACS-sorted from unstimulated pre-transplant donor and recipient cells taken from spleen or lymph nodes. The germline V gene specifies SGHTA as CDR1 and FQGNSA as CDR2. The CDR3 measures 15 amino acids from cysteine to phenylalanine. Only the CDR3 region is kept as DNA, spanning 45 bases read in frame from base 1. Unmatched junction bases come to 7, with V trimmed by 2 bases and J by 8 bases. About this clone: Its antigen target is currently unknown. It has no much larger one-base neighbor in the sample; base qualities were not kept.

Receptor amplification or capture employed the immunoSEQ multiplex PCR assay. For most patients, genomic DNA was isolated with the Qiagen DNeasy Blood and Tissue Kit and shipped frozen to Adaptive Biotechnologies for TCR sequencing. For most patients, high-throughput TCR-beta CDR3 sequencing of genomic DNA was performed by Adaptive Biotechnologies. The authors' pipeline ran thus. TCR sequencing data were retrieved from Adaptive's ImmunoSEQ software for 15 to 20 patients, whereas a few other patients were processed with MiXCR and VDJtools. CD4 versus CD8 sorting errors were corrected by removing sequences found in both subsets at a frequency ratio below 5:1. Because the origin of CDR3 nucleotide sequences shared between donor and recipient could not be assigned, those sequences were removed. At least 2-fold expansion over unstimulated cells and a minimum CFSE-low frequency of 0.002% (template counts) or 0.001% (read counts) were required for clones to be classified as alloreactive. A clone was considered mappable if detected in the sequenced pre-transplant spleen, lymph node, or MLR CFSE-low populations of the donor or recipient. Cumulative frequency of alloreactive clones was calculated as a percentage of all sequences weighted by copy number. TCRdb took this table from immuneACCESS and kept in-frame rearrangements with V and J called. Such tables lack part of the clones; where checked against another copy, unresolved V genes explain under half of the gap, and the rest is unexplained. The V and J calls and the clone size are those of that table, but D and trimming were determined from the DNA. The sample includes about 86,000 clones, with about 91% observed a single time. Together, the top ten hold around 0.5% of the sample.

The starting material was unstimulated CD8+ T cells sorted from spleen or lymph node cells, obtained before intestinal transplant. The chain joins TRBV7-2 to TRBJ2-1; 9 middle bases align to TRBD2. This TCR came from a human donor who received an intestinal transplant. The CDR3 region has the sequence CASSLWGGGADEQFF. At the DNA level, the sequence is TGTGCCAGCAGCTTATGGGGCGGGGGGGCGGATGAGCAGTTCTTC.